The present T cell receptor (beta chain) was sequenced within a study of blood T cells in healthy people across ages. Across the study: Roughly one uniquely barcoded beta molecule per two T cells was captured.

The study isolated at least 6 million PBMCs from each sample. Study-wide points: When set beside aged donors, long-lived donors presented more naive CD4+ cells and higher diversity.

With a J-beta primer mix and a sample-barcoded 5' primer, a second PCR ran roughly 6 to 11 cycles. From the 5' RACE reads, TCRdb called clonotypes with MiXCR, one entry per CDR3 protein. The data hold approximately 790,000 distinct CDR3 sequences, with roughly 60% observed a single time. V shed 4 bases and J 1 base; nucleotides not matched to a gene: 4. Germline V gives CDR1 MNHNS, CDR2 SASEGT. There are 15 residues in the CDR3. This clonotype came up many times. Its antigen is as yet unknown. This clonotype was obtained from a man aged 25-45 years in good health. Sequenced material: blood. V and J are TRBV6-1 and TRBJ2-1; TRBD1 matches at 7 bases. The DNA of the CDR3 is TGTGCCAGCAGTGCCCGGGGACAGTCCTACAATGAGCAGTTCTTC. As protein: CASSARGQSYNEQFF.